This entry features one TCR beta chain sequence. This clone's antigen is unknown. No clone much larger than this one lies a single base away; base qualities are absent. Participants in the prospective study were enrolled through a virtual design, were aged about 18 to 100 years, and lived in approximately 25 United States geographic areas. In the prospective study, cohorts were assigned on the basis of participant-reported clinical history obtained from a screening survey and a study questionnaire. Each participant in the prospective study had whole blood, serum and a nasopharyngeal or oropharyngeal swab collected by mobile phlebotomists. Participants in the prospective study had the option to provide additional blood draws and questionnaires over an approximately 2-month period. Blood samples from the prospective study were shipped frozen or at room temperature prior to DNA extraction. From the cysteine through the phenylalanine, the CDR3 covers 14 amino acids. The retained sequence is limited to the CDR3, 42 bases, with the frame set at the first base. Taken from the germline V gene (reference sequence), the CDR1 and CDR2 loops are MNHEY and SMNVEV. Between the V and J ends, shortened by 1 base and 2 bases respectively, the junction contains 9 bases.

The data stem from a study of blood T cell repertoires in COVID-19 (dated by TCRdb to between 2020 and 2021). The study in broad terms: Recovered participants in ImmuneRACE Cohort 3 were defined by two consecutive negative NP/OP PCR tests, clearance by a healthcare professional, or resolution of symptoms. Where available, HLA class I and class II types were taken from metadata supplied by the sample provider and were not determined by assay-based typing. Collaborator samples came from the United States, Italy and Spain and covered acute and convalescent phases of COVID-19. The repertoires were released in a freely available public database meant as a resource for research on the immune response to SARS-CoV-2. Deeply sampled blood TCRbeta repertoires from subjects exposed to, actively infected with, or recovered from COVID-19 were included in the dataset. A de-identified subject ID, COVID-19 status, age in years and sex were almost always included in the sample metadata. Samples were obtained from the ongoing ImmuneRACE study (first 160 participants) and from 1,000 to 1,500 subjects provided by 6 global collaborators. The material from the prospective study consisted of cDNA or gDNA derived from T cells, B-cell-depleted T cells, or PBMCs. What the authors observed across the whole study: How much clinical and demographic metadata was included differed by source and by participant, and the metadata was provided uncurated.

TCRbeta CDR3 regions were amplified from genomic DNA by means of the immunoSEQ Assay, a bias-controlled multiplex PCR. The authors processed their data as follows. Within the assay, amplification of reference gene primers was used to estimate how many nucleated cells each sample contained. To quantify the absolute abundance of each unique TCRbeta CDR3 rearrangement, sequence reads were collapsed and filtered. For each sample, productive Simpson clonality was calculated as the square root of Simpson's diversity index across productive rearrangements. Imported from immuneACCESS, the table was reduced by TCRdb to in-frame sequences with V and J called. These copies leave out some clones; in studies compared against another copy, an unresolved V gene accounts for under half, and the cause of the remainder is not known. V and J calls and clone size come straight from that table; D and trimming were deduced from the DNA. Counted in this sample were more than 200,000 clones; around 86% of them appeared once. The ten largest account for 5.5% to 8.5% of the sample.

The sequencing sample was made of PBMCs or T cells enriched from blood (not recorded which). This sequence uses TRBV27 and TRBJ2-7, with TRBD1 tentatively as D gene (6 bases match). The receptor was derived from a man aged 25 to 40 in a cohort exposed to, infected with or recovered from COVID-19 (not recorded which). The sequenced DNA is TGTGCCAGCAGTTTATTCGCAGGGGCCTACGAGCAGTACTTC. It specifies CASSLFAGAYEQYF.